The TCR beta chain described here comes from a study of the immune and genomic landscape of osteosarcoma. Study results and caveats: About 5 cases had a single hyperexpanded clone dominating the repertoire, all with fewer than 100 T-cell clonotypes. Compared with cold C1, the hot C3 cluster had higher, still-low clonality.

Clones were read by immunoSEQ multiplex PCR, and TCRdb kept only the in-frame ones, dropping some. The sample has 6,000 to 7,000 clones, 55% to 75% seen once. Trimming at V came to 1 base and at J to 4 bases, leaving 5 bases not matched to a gene. The CDR3 has 15 residues. Germline V gene lookup returns CDR1 MGHRA and CDR2 YSYEKL. Concerning this clone itself: Its antigen is currently unknown.

Poor-prognosis osteosarcoma patients supplied post-treatment primary, local recurrence and metastasis tumor specimens. This TCR derives from a human donor with osteosarcoma. The sample was osteosarcoma tumor tissue from the lung. This chain uses TRBV4-1 with TRBJ1-2; TRBD1 matches 8 bases. The CDR3 DNA follows: TGCGCCAGCAGCCAAGGAGGAACAGGGGGCTATGGCTACACCTTC. This codes for CASSQGGTGGYGYTF.